This T cell receptor (beta chain) was documented in a study of blood T cell repertoires in COVID-19. There are 13 residues in the CDR3. V lost 5 bases and J lost 3; bases outside the gene matches: 4. CDR1 is LGHDT and CDR2 is YNNKEL in the germline V gene (reference sequence). Clones were read by immunoSEQ multiplex PCR, and TCRdb kept only the in-frame ones, dropping some. This sample yields some 200,000 clones, of which approximately 83% are seen a single time; roughly 1.3% belongs to the top ten. This receptor was identified in a woman aged 40-49 years with acute COVID-19. The V call is TRBV3-1 (or the pseudogene TRBV3-2), the J call TRBJ2-7; TRBD1 aligns across 7 bases. The material sequenced was PBMCs or T cells enriched from blood (not recorded which). The CDR3 DNA reads TGTGCCAGCAGCGCGACAGGGATCTACGAGCAGTACTTC. It encodes CASSATGIYEQYF.